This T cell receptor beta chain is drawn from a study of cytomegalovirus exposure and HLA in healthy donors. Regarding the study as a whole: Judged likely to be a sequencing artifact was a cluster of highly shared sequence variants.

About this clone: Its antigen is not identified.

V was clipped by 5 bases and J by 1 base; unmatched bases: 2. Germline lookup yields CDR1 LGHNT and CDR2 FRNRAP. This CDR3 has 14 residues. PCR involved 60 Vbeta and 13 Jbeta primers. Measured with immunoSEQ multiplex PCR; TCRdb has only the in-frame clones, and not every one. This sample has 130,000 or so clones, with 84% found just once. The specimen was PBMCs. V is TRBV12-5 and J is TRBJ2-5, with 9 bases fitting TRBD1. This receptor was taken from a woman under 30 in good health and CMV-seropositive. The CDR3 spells CASGRGQGQETQYF. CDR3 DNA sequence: TGTGCTAGTGGTAGGGGACAGGGCCAAGAGACCCAGTACTTC.